The 23 T cell receptor beta chains below all came from one sample that was sequenced in a study of CD8+ T cells in alopecia areata. Described treatment: oral pan-JAK inhibitor, 5-10 mg twice daily. RNA, once extracted, was reverse transcribed into cDNA for use as the sequencing template. Only in-frame clones appear in the TCRdb table, and some are missing; sequencing was by immunoSEQ multiplex PCR. The table has 100,000 or so clones, almost 60% seen once. Sequencing used CD8+ T cells sorted from blood, obtained at week 56, from a patient treated with tofacitinib. The receptors stem from a human donor with alopecia areata.

V and J are TRBV2 and TRBJ2-2; D might be TRBD1 (5 bases). V was shortened by 4 bases and J by 3 bases, with 12 bases between the two germline ends. This CDR3 comprises 15 residues. Germline lookup yields CDR1 SNHLY and CDR2 FYNNEI. The CDR3 is CASSVDEQDTGELFF. For the CDR3, the DNA is TGTGCCAGCAGTGTAGATGAACAGGACACCGGGGAGCTGTTTTTT.

The chain employs TRBV27 and TRBJ2-3, with D perhaps matching TRBD1 or TRBD2 (5 bases each). From germline, CDR1 is MNHEY and CDR2 SMNVEV (reference sequence). The CDR3 spans 16 residues. V was trimmed by 1 base and J by 2 bases, leaving 13 bases between them. The CDR3 DNA follows: TGTGCCAGCAGTTTATTAACGGGGCGCCACACAGATACGCAGTATTTT. The encoded protein is CASSLLTGRHTDTQYF.

V gene TRBV4-1 combines with J gene TRBJ2-3; a weak D match, TRBD1 (5 bases). Germline-derived CDR1 and CDR2 are MGHRA and YSYEKL. The CDR3 contains 13 residues. The V end lost 0 bases, the J end lost 14 bases, and 15 bases lay between the germline ends. CDR3 region: CASSQDRGWMRYF. The CDR3 region has the DNA TGCGCCAGCAGCCAAGATAGGGGCTGGATGCGGTATTTT.

The V gene is TRBV7-9, the J gene TRBJ2-1; TRBD1 aligns across 8 bases. Trimming took 4 bases from V and 9 from J; bases not matched to a gene: 5. CDR3 length equals 13 residues. Per the germline V gene, CDR1 is SEHNR and CDR2 is FQNEAQ (reference sequence). For the CDR3, the DNA is TGTGCCAGCAGCTCGACAGGGGAAATTGAGCAGTTCTTC. It translates to CASSSTGEIEQFF.

This clone was counted once. The chain carries TRBV5-4 and TRBJ2-3; 8 bases line up with TRBD1. The CDR3 sequence is 15 residues long. The J segment lost 4 bases and the V segment lost 0 bases, leaving 4 bases of the junction unmatched. CDR1 SGHNT and CDR2 YYREEE come from the germline V gene (reference sequence). The CDR3 is CASSLAGTGPDTQYF. CDR3 DNA: TGTGCCAGCAGCTTGGCCGGGACAGGCCCAGATACGCAGTATTTT.

The V call is TRBV7-3, the J call TRBJ2-1; no clear D gene. CDR1 and CDR2 from the germline V gene are SGHTA and FQGTGA. V was shortened by 5 bases and J by 2 bases, with 10 bases between the two germline ends. The CDR3 totals 14 residues. The CDR3 DNA reads as TGTGCCAGCAGCCTAAATGGGCCCTACAATGAGCAGTTCTTC. Protein product: CASSLNGPYNEQFF.

This rearrangement joins TRBV5-1 to TRBJ1-5; TRBD1 agrees at 8 bases. Trimming at V came to 0 bases and at J to 2 bases, leaving 7 bases not matched to a gene. Per germline, CDR1 SGHRS and CDR2 YFSETQ. The CDR3 spans 17 residues. DNA of the CDR3: TGCGCCAGCAGCTTGGACCAGGGGGCGAGAGGCAATCAGCCCCAGCATTTT. Translating gives CASSLDQGARGNQPQHF.

The CDR3 sequence: CASSLADRGPYEQYF. CDR3 bases: TGTGCCAGCAGCTTAGCGGACAGGGGACCCTACGAGCAGTACTTC. The chain couples TRBV7-9 to TRBJ2-7; 9 bases are shared with TRBD1. Per the germline V gene, CDR1 is SEHNR and CDR2 is FQNEAQ (reference sequence). The CDR3 runs 15 residues. Trimming took 0 bases from V and 2 from J; bases not matched to a gene: 2.

This clone was recorded a few times. V gene TRBV21-1 combines with J gene TRBJ1-5; TRBD1, the D gene given by the table, was not confirmed from the DNA. TRBV21-1 is an annotated pseudogene. The CDR3 sequence is 15 residues long. The CDR3 region has the DNA TGTGCCAGCAGCAAACGCAGGGGGGGCAATCAGCCCCAGCATTTT. Translated, it gives CASSKRRGGNQPQHF.

This sequence joins TRBV4-2 and TRBJ2-4, with TRBD2 matching 7 bases. The CDR3 totals 16 residues. Germline V gene sequence: CDR1 LGHNA, CDR2 YNFKEQ. Unmatched junction bases numbered 9, after V lost 3 bases and J lost 4 bases. The CDR3 nucleotides are TGTGCCAGCAGCCAGCCTACAGCGGGGATAAAAAACATTCAGTACTTC. Translating gives CASSQPTAGIKNIQYF.

V and J are TRBV2 and TRBJ1-3; D not certain. The CDR3 has 16 residues. V lost 0 bases to trimming and J lost 2 bases, with 11 bases between them. Germline V gene sequence: CDR1 SNHLY, CDR2 FYNNEI. The CDR3 DNA is TGTGCCAGCAGTGAAGCGCGGGAGGGTACTGGAAACACCATATATTTT. Protein sequence: CASSEAREGTGNTIYF.

The gene calls are TRBV27 and TRBJ2-1, with TRBD2 identical over 8 bases. V shed 2 bases, J shed 5 bases, and the junction held 5 bases outside the gene matches. This CDR3 region has 15 residues. Germline CDR1 MNHEY, CDR2 SMNVEV (reference sequence). CDR3 in DNA: TGTGCCAGCAGTTTAACCGGGGGGGCCAACAATGAGCAGTTCTTC. Its translation is CASSLTGGANNEQFF.

The J gene is TRBJ1-2, the V gene TRBV10-3; the match to TRBD1 covers 7 bases. The CDR3 runs to 18 residues. Per germline, CDR1 ENHRY and CDR2 SYGVKD. The J segment lost 7 bases and the V segment lost 10 bases, leaving 27 bases of the junction unmatched. CDR3 sequence: CATAGLGDRLSPGAGYTF. The CDR3 region has the DNA TGTGCCACCGCAGGACTAGGGGACAGATTATCCCCAGGAGCTGGCTACACCTTC.

The chain uses TRBV11-2 and TRBJ2-3; D call uncertain. CDR1 and CDR2 from the germline V gene are SGHAT and FQNNGV. This CDR3 has 12 residues. The ends were cut back, 3 bases at V and 2 bases at J, with 3 bases in the middle. The CDR3 loop reads CASSFSTDTQYF. For the CDR3, the DNA is TGTGCCAGCAGCTTCTCCACAGATACGCAGTATTTT.

This clone was observed a single time. The chain links TRBV15 to TRBJ2-5; D ambiguous. Trimming stripped 1 base from V and 3 bases from J, with 6 bases between. The CDR3 consists of 13 residues. CDR1 and CDR2 from the germline V gene are LNHNV and YYDKDF (reference sequence). CDR3 loop: CATSRVGKETQYF. In DNA form, the CDR3 reads TGTGCCACCAGCAGAGTGGGGAAAGAGACCCAGTACTTC. The variable domain in full, completed from reference TRBV15 and TRBJ2-5, reads DAMVIQNPRYQVTQFGKPVTLSCSQTLNHNVMYWYQQKSSQAPKLLFHYYDKDFNNEADTPDNFQSRRPNTSFCFLDIRSPGLGDTAMYLCATSRVGKETQYFGPGTRLLVL.

The CDR3 spells CSVEDGQSQETQYF. CDR3 sequence (DNA): TGCAGCGTTGAAGACGGGCAGAGCCAAGAGACCCAGTACTTC. The V gene is TRBV29-1, the J gene TRBJ2-5; no clear D. This CDR3 is 14 amino acids long. Germline CDR1 SQVTM, CDR2 ANQGSEA. V lost 0 bases and J lost 1, with 9 bases in between. Complete variable domain (other parts from reference TRBV29-1 and TRBJ2-5): SAVISQKPSRDICQRGTSLTIQCQVDSQVTMMFWYRQQPGQSLTLIATANQGSEATYESGFVIDKFPISRPNLTFSTLTVSNMSPEDSSIYLCSVEDGQSQETQYFGPGTRLLVL.

The rearrangement joins TRBV5-1 to TRBJ2-3, with 9 bases lining up with TRBD1. The V gene end was trimmed by 2 bases and the J gene end by 6 bases; junction bases not matched to a gene: 7. The germline gives CDR1 SGHRS, CDR2 YFSETQ. The CDR3 is made up of 15 amino acids. The CDR3 DNA is TGCGCCAGCAGCTTTAGGGACAGGGTTATGGATACGCAGTATTTT. Protein: CASSFRDRVMDTQYF.

There are a few counts of this clone. The CDR3 bases are TGCGCCAGCAGCCCCGGTTCAGGCTCCTACAATGAGCAGTTCTTC. The encoded protein is CASSPGSGSYNEQFF. V is TRBV5-1 and J is TRBJ2-1; D remains unclear. The CDR3 sequence is 15 residues long. Germline V gene data show CDR1 as SGHRS and CDR2 as YFSETQ. V was clipped by 4 bases and J by 0 bases, with 11 bases between them.

This chain uses TRBV12-5 with TRBJ1-2; weak D call: TRBD1 (5 bases). The germline V and J ends were trimmed by 5 bases and 8 bases, with 9 bases remaining between them. The CDR3 has 11 residues. CDR1 is LGHNT and CDR2 is FRNRAP in the germline V gene. CDR3 protein: CASGEGRGYTF. The CDR3 bases are TGTGCTAGTGGTGAGGGGAGGGGCTACACCTTC.

Comment on this clone: The junction shows a germline mismatch at one end, possibly a read error. The V call is TRBV2, the J call TRBJ2-5; 7 bases map to TRBD2. This CDR3 spans 16 amino acids. Germline-derived CDR1 and CDR2 are SNHLY and FYNNEI. The CDR3 protein is CASSERWRGYQGTQYF. CDR3 nucleotide sequence: TGTGCCAGCAGTGAACGGTGGCGGGGGTATCAAGGGACCCAGTACTTC.

The rearrangement uses TRBV30 and TRBJ1-1; 10 bases match TRBD1. The CDR3 is made up of 17 amino acids. V shed 2 bases, J shed 0 bases, and the junction held 9 bases outside the gene matches. Germline CDR1 reads GTSNPN; CDR2 reads SVGIG (reference sequence). CDR3 loop: CAWSTRDRGPMNTEAFF. Written as DNA, the CDR3 is TGTGCCTGGAGTACCCGGGACAGGGGCCCCATGAACACTGAAGCTTTCTTT.

This clone was seen more than once but under ten times. The rearrangement uses TRBV2 and TRBJ2-3; TRBD1 agrees at 7 bases. The junction had 7 bases not matched to a gene; V was cut back by 4 bases and J by 0 bases. CDR1 SNHLY and CDR2 FYNNEI come from the germline V gene. This CDR3 is built from 16 residues. Here the CDR3 DNA reads TGTGCCAGCAGTGTCGGGACAGCCTCTAGCACAGATACGCAGTATTTT. Translated, it gives CASSVGTASSTDTQYF.

This rearrangement joins TRBV9 to TRBJ2-1; D call uncertain. The CDR3 consists of 11 residues. CDR1 and CDR2 (germline): SGDLS, YYNGEE. V gave up 0 bases and J gave up 8 bases, with 3 bases separating them. The CDR3 coding sequence is TGTGCCAGCAGCGTAGGATATGAGCAGTTCTTC. It is translated as CASSVGYEQFF.